Shown below are 30 T cell receptor beta chains from a single sample sequenced in a study of PD-L1 blockade in urothelial cancer. Time point here: pretreatment peripheral blood. Repertoires were generated with immunoSEQ multiplex PCR, while TCRdb's copy carries only in-frame clones and drops some. Of around 82,000 clones listed, over 80% are singletons. The specimen comprised PBMCs, sampled around atezolizumab (anti-PD-L1) treatment. These receptors all come from a man in his 60s with urothelial cancer.

The chain joins TRBV5-4 to TRBJ1-2, with 7 positions matching TRBD1. Germline CDR1 is SGHNT and CDR2 is YYREEE (reference sequence). Unmatched junction bases numbered 1, after V lost 3 bases and J lost 2 bases. The CDR3 spans 13 residues. Here the CDR3 reads CASSSQGNYGYTF. For the CDR3, the DNA is TGTGCCAGCAGCTCACAGGGGAACTATGGCTACACCTTC.

This chain uses TRBV5-4 with TRBJ2-5, with no clear D. Germline CDR1 SGHNT, CDR2 YYREEE (reference sequence). This CDR3 is 12 amino acids long. The V and J ends lost 4 bases and 1 base respectively, with 5 bases between them. CDR3 in amino acids: CASSALQETQYF. CDR3 nucleotides: TGTGCCAGCAGCGCACTCCAAGAGACCCAGTACTTC.

The rearrangement uses TRBV4-1 and TRBJ2-7, with 7 bases fitting TRBD1. Germline values: CDR1 MGHRA, CDR2 YSYEKL. The CDR3 sequence is 16 residues long. V shed 3 bases and J 3 bases; nucleotides not matched to a gene: 11. The CDR3 nucleotides are TGCGCCAGCAGCCATACCCCGGGACAGATATACTACGAGCAGTACTTC. Translating it yields CASSHTPGQIYYEQYF.

The genes are TRBV19 and TRBJ1-5; 7 bases align to TRBD1. CDR3 length: 13 amino acids. Germline CDR1 LNHDA, CDR2 SQIVND (reference sequence). Trimming cost V 5 bases and J 9 bases; bases outside gene matches: 7. The chain's CDR3 is CASSGDSWRPQHF. The CDR3 region has the DNA TGTGCCAGTAGTGGGGACAGCTGGCGGCCCCAGCATTTT.

In nucleotides, the CDR3 is TGTGCCAGCAGCTTAGATCCTAGCGGGGGGCCAGGGGTTGAGCAGTTCTTC. It translates to CASSLDPSGGPGVEQFF. The chain links TRBV11-3 to TRBJ2-1, with 11 bases identical to TRBD2. Germline V CDR1 and CDR2: SGHNT, YENEEA. The CDR3 is made up of 17 amino acids. With 0 bases clipped from V and 9 bases from J, the junction kept 10 bases outside the gene matches.

This chain connects TRBV7-3 to TRBJ2-7; the D is unclear. Germline V gene sequence: CDR1 SGHTA, CDR2 FQGTGA. CDR3 size: 13 residues. V lost 0 bases to trimming and J lost 3 bases, with 6 bases between them. The CDR3 is CASSLTNSYEQYF. The CDR3 DNA is TGTGCCAGCAGCTTAACGAACAGCTACGAGCAGTACTTC.

This clone was recorded once. The rearrangement uses TRBV13 and TRBJ1-2; 10 bases match TRBD1. This CDR3 has 15 residues. V was pared by 5 bases and J by 7 bases, with 10 bases of the junction left unmatched. CDR1 and CDR2 from the germline V gene are PRHDT and FYEKMQ (reference sequence). The chain's CDR3 is CASSPRGQGMGGYTF. In nucleotides, the CDR3 is TGTGCCAGCAGCCCAAGGGGACAGGGGATGGGTGGCTACACCTTC.

The chain is built from TRBV2 and TRBJ1-2, with 9 positions matching TRBD1. J was trimmed by 6 bases and V by 6 bases; bases with no gene match: 20. This CDR3 contains 18 residues. The germline V gene encodes CDR1 SNHLY and CDR2 FYNNEI. The CDR3 sequence: CASSLNKGTGYLQDGYTF. CDR3 nucleotides: TGTGCCAGCAGCTTAAACAAGGGGACAGGGTACCTACAGGATGGCTACACCTTC.

V gene TRBV19 combines with J gene TRBJ2-1, with 7 bases identical to TRBD2. Trimming removed 10 bases from V and 2 bases from J; junction bases left unmatched: 11. Germline loops: CDR1 LNHDA, CDR2 SQIVND (reference sequence). The CDR3 has 15 residues. This CDR3 is CAIGLRGRPYNEQFF. The DNA of the CDR3 is TGTGCCATAGGTTTGCGGGGGAGGCCCTACAATGAGCAGTTCTTC. Drawing the rest from reference TRBV19 and TRBJ2-1, the complete variable domain is DGGITQSPKYLFRKEGQNVTLSCEQNLNHDAMYWYRQDPGQGLRLIYYSQIVNDFQKGDIAEGYSVSREKKESFPLTVTSAQKNPTAFYLCAIGLRGRPYNEQFFGPGTRLTVL.

The chain has TRBV7-9 and TRBJ2-7, with 8 bases matching TRBD1. CDR3 length: 15 residues. Germline CDR1 is SEHNR and CDR2 is FQNEAQ (reference sequence). V was clipped by 5 bases and J by 6 bases; unmatched bases: 12. CDR3 protein: CASSPSTGALREQYF. CDR3 in DNA: TGTGCCAGCAGCCCGTCGACAGGGGCCCTCCGCGAGCAGTACTTC.

The chain is built from TRBV19 and TRBJ2-6, with 10 bases that match TRBD1. V trimming: 4 bases; J trimming: 2 bases; junction bases outside the gene matches: 2. Germline loops: CDR1 LNHDA, CDR2 SQIVND (reference sequence). This CDR3 contains 16 residues. CDR3 in DNA: TGTGCCAGTAGTAGGGACAGGGGAACTGGGGCCAACGTCCTGACTTTC. Translated, it gives CASSRDRGTGANVLTF.

This chain connects TRBV10-1 to TRBJ2-2, with TRBD1 matching 10 bases. The CDR3 length is 14 residues. CDR1 and CDR2 from the germline V gene are WNHNN and SYGVQD (reference sequence). With V trimmed by 5 bases and J by 6 bases, 3 bases remained unmatched. DNA of the CDR3: TGCGCCAGCAGTTTGACAGGGGGCTCCGGGGAGCTGTTTTTT. Encoded protein: CASSLTGGSGELFF.

The chain combines TRBV30 with TRBJ1-6; 7 bases align to TRBD1. V was clipped by 3 bases and J by 10 bases; unmatched bases: 6. Germline V gene lookup returns CDR1 GTSNPN and CDR2 SVGIG (reference sequence). This CDR3 spans 13 amino acids. The CDR3 sequence is CAWRETGNSPLHF. The CDR3 nucleotides read TGTGCCTGGAGAGAGACAGGGAACTCACCCCTCCACTTT. The complete variable domain, with remaining parts taken from reference TRBV30 and TRBJ1-6, reads SQTIHQWPATLVQPVGSPLSLECTVEGTSNPNLYWYRQAAGRGLQLLFYSVGIGQISSEVPQNLSASRPQDRQFILSSKKLLLSDSGFYLCAWRETGNSPLHFGNGTRLTVT.

This chain joins TRBV21-1 and TRBJ1-5; TRBD1 was called by the table and not checked on the DNA. TRBV21-1 is given as a pseudogene. The CDR3 consists of 18 residues. Here the CDR3 reads CASSKAPEGAVSNQPQHF. The CDR3 DNA is TGTGCCAGCAGCAAAGCGCCTGAGGGGGCGGTAAGTAATCAGCCCCAGCATTTT.

In DNA, the CDR3 is TGCGCCAGCAGCTTGGCGGGGAACTCTGGAAACACCATATATTTT. It encodes CASSLAGNSGNTIYF. The chain couples TRBV5-1 to TRBJ1-3; no firm D call. V was shortened by 0 bases and J by 0 bases, with 7 bases between the two germline ends. CDR3 length: 15 amino acids. CDR1 and CDR2 (germline): SGHRS, YFSETQ.

This rearrangement joins TRBV6-1 to TRBJ1-6; tentatively, D is TRBD1 (5 bases). Germline CDR1 is MNHNS and CDR2 is SASEGT. V lost 5 bases and J lost 14, with 19 bases in between. The CDR3 is 14 amino acids. CDR3 nucleotide sequence: TGTGCCAGCAGTTCCAGGGAACCTATCCTCACCCTCCACTTT. This sequence encodes CASSSREPILTLHF.

CDR3 nucleotides: TGTGCCAGCAGCGACCAGACTAGCGGGAGGGCCAAGCATGAGCAGTTCTTC. Protein sequence: CASSDQTSGRAKHEQFF. The chain combines TRBV7-9 with TRBJ2-1; the match to TRBD2 covers 14 bases. V gave up 5 bases and J gave up 8 bases; unmatched junction bases: 11. Germline V lookup: CDR1 SEHNR, CDR2 FQNEAQ (reference sequence). The CDR3 has 17 residues.

The chain joins TRBV19 to TRBJ1-1; D gene unclear. There are 14 residues in the CDR3. The germline V gene encodes CDR1 LNHDA and CDR2 SQIVND (reference sequence). V dropped 4 bases and J dropped 0 bases, with 9 bases sitting between them. CDR3 nucleotide sequence: TGTGCCAGTAGTAGCGGGTACATGAACACTGAAGCTTTCTTT. Translating gives CASSSGYMNTEAFF.

This chain links TRBV7-2 with TRBJ2-7, with 11 nucleotides matching TRBD2. The CDR3 contains 15 residues. Germline assignment: CDR1 SGHTA and CDR2 FQGNSA. J lost 3 bases, V lost 2 bases, and 3 bases had no gene match. The CDR3 DNA follows: TGTGCCAGCAGCTTACCCACTAGCGGGAGCTACGAGCAGTACTTC. Amino acids: CASSLPTSGSYEQYF.

This chain joins TRBV6-1 and TRBJ2-3; 12 bases are a match to TRBD2. This CDR3 spans 15 amino acids. V was pared by 5 bases and J by 6 bases, with 6 bases of the junction left unmatched. Germline CDR1 reads MNHNS; CDR2 reads SASEGT. The CDR3 bases are TGTGCCAGCAGTAACCTAGCGGGAGGGAGGGATACGCAGTATTTT. Translation: CASSNLAGGRDTQYF.

The chain carries TRBV28 and TRBJ1-5, with 8 bases lining up with TRBD1. The CDR3 has 17 residues. V was clipped by 5 bases and J by 11 bases; unmatched bases: 20. The V gene's germline CDR1 is MDHEN and CDR2 SYDVKM. CDR3 region: CASSTALRDRTKGAQHF. The CDR3 DNA reads TGTGCCAGCAGTACTGCCCTCCGGGACAGGACTAAAGGGGCCCAGCATTTT.

The chain couples TRBV18 to TRBJ2-1; 8 positions match TRBD2. V shed 0 bases and J 5 bases; nucleotides not matched to a gene: 6. Germline CDR1 KGHSH, CDR2 LQKENI. The CDR3 is made up of 16 amino acids. This CDR3 is CASSPPLSRGDNEQFF. CDR3 nucleotides: TGTGCCAGCTCACCACCGCTCTCGCGGGGGGACAATGAGCAGTTCTTC.

The J gene is TRBJ2-3, the V gene TRBV29-1, with TRBD2 as a possible D gene (6 bases). The CDR3 sequence is 14 residues long. V gave up 4 bases and J gave up 1 base, with 12 bases separating them. From germline, CDR1 is SQVTM and CDR2 ANQGSEA. CDR3 amino acids: CSVGRGGRTDTQYF. The CDR3 DNA sequence: TGCAGCGTTGGGCGGGGAGGTCGCACAGATACGCAGTATTTT.

V usage is TRBV7-8 and J usage is TRBJ1-3; 10 bases line up with TRBD1. V shed 2 bases and J 1 base; nucleotides not matched to a gene: 8. This CDR3 has 18 residues. Germline V gene lookup returns CDR1 SGHVS and CDR2 FQNEAQ. CDR3: CASSLRDRGMISGNTIYF. The CDR3 DNA sequence: TGTGCCAGCAGCTTAAGGGACAGGGGCATGATATCTGGAAACACCATATATTTT.

This chain joins TRBV2 and TRBJ2-1; possibly TRBD2 for D (5 bases). The germline V gene has CDR1 SNHLY and CDR2 FYNNEI. V was trimmed by 6 bases and J by 6 bases, leaving 12 bases between them. This CDR3 comprises 13 residues. The CDR3: CASRRTRRNEQFF. The CDR3, as DNA: TGTGCCAGCAGGAGAACTAGGCGCAATGAGCAGTTCTTC.

This clone showed up just a few times. This chain links TRBV5-4 with TRBJ1-1, with 10 bases that match TRBD1. With 4 bases clipped from V and 3 bases from J, the junction kept 9 bases outside the gene matches. Germline values: CDR1 SGHNT, CDR2 YYREEE (reference sequence). The CDR3 consists of 16 residues. Here the CDR3 DNA reads TGTGCCAGCAGCAAGGGACAGGGGACCTCCTACACTGAAGCTTTCTTT. It codes for CASSKGQGTSYTEAFF.

The chain carries TRBV9 and TRBJ2-3; tentative D call: TRBD1 (6 bases). The ends were cut back, 3 bases at V and 0 bases at J, with 14 bases in the middle. This CDR3 spans 16 amino acids. CDR1 is SGDLS, CDR2 YYNGEE, per germline. The CDR3 here is CASSAPRGISTDTQYF. For the CDR3, the DNA is TGTGCCAGCAGCGCTCCCAGGGGAATTAGCACAGATACGCAGTATTTT.

The chain combines TRBV7-8 with TRBJ1-5; the D gene is possibly TRBD1 (6 bases). V was clipped by 5 bases and J by 0 bases, with 17 bases between them. Germline V gives CDR1 SGHVS, CDR2 FQNEAQ. This CDR3 has 17 amino acids. CDR3 protein: CASSELAQGHSNQPQHF. In nucleotides, the CDR3 is TGTGCCAGCAGCGAGCTTGCGCAGGGACATAGCAATCAGCCCCAGCATTTT.

The chain recombines TRBV11-2 with TRBJ2-3, with 9 bases lining up with TRBD2. This CDR3 contains 17 residues. The junction had 10 bases not matched to a gene; V was cut back by 1 base and J by 5 bases. In germline, CDR1 is SGHAT, CDR2 FQNNGV. The CDR3 coding sequence is TGTGCCAGCAGCTTAGGCGCAAGCGGGAGGAGGGGAGATACGCAGTATTTT. It codes for CASSLGASGRRGDTQYF.

This clone was recorded only once. The chain uses TRBV4-3 and TRBJ1-1; perhaps TRBD1 as D (5 bases). Germline-derived CDR1 and CDR2 are LGHNA and YSLEER. V gave up 0 bases and J gave up 1 base, with 12 bases separating them. The CDR3 is 16 amino acids. CDR3 amino acids: CASSQDLRQRNTEAFF. CDR3 nucleotide sequence: TGCGCCAGCAGCCAAGATCTAAGACAGAGGAACACTGAAGCTTTCTTT.